This T cell receptor beta chain emerged from a study of T-cell memory formation after mild COVID-19. TCRdb fed the 5' RACE reads into MiXCR, producing one record per CDR3 protein. The sample has under 700,000 distinct CDR3 sequences; roughly 22% are singletons. Trimming pared 0 bases from V and 0 bases from J, leaving 12 bases between. The CDR3 extends over 16 amino acids. Germline assignment: CDR1 LGHDT and CDR2 YNNKEL (reference sequence). The receptor was isolated from an adult woman who had mild COVID-19 (a few samples of this study predate the infection). Cell type and time point are not known. The sample was PBMCs or a T cell subset sorted from them (not recorded which). The V and J genes are TRBV3-1 and TRBJ2-7; D might be TRBD1 (5 bases). CDR3 residues: CASSQDSGPSSYEQYF. DNA for the CDR3: TGTGCCAGCAGCCAAGATTCAGGGCCTAGCTCCTACGAGCAGTACTTC.